A selection of T cell receptor beta chains follows, all from one sample in a study of beta chain features in type 1 diabetes. The protocol was immunoSEQ multiplex PCR, while the TCRdb copy is restricted to in-frame clones and leaves out a portion. The data show over 200,000 clones, approximately 10% seen once. The sample consisted of naive CD4+ T cells from blood. The receptors stem from a man aged 30-40 years with type 1 diabetes. Both conserved end residues are part of each CDR3. A D gene is named only where the DNA matches it firmly. The size of a clone is reported for some rows only, either as once, few or many, or as a class for expanded clones.

>TRBV15|.|TRBJ1-5|TRBD1
TGTGCCACCAGCAGAGATCGTCGACAGGGGTCTCAGCCCCAGCATTTT
CATSRDRRQGSQPQHF
>TRBV7-9|few|TRBJ2-1|.
TGTGCCAGCAGCCCCCTGGCGGTTGAGCAGTTCTTC
CASSPLAVEQFF
>TRBV28|.|TRBJ2-3|.
TGTGCCAGCAGTTTGGACTACCTTACGCAGTATTTT
CASSLDYLTQYF
>TRBV2|.|TRBJ2-1|TRBD1
TGTGCCAGCATTTGGGACAGGGGCCAGGATGAGCAGTTCTTC
CASIWDRGQDEQFF
>TRBV10-3|few|TRBJ2-1|TRBD1
TGTGCCAGCGGGACAGGGATGAGCTCCTACAATGAGCAGTTCTTC
CASGTGMSSYNEQFF
>TRBV6-1|.|TRBJ1-5|.
TGTGCCAGCAGTGAAAACAGGGTTTATAGCAATCAGCCCCAGCATTTT
CASSENRVYSNQPQHF
>TRBV28|.|TRBJ2-3|.
TGTGCCAGCACTCCGGGGGGCACAGATACGCAGTATTTT
CASTPGGTDTQYF
>TRBV5-6|few|TRBJ1-1|.
TGTGCCAGCAGCCCGACAGGAAACACTGAAGCTTTCTTT
CASSPTGNTEAFF
>TRBV11-2|few|TRBJ2-1|TRBD1
TGTGCCAGCAGGGGGACAGGGGTCTACAATGAGCAGTTCTTC
CASRGTGVYNEQFF
>TRBV7-2|.|TRBJ1-2|TRBD1
TGTGCCAGCAGCTTAGGAGGGGGCAGGGTAAACGGCTACACCTTC
CASSLGGGRVNGYTF
>TRBV27|few|TRBJ2-1|.
TGTGCCACCTCACAGTCCCGGTGGGATGAGCAGTTCTTC
CATSQSRWDEQFF
>TRBV18|.|TRBJ2-4|TRBD1
TGTGCCAGCTACGACAGGGTGGCAAACATTCAGTACTTC
CASYDRVANIQYF
>TRBV28|.|TRBJ2-7|TRBD1
TGTGCCAGCAGTTGGGACAGCAACTACGAGCAGTACTTC
CASSWDSNYEQYF
>TRBV7-2|few|TRBJ2-3|.
TGTGCCAGCAGCTCGAGGGCTAGCACAGATACGCAGTATTTT
CASSSRASTDTQYF
>TRBV9|.|TRBJ1-3|.
TGTGCCAGCAGCGTAGGTTCAGCTAGCTCTGGAAACACCATATATTTT
CASSVGSASSGNTIYF
>TRBV20-1|few|TRBJ2-1|.
TGCAGTGCCCACGGACAGCCCCTGATCTTC
CSAHGQPLIF
>TRBV6-5|.|TRBJ1-3|TRBD1
TGTGCCAGCAGCAAAGGGGGCACTGGAAACACCATATATTTT
CASSKGGTGNTIYF
>TRBV19|.|TRBJ1-2|.
TGTGCCAGCTACCCGACAGGAGGTGGCTACACCTTC
CASYPTGGGYTF
>TRBV28|few|TRBJ2-7|TRBD1
TGTGCCAGCAAACAGGGGAAAAAAGCTATTTACTTC
CASKQGKKAIYF
>TRBV5-1|few|TRBJ1-1|TRBD1
TGCGCCAGCAGCTATACAGGGGGCGCAATGGTCTCTGGAGCTTTCTTT
CASSYTGGAMVSGAFF
>TRBV7-9|few|TRBJ2-3|.
TGTGCCAGCAGTCCCGGGGGGCCGACAGATACGCAGTATTTT
CASSPGGPTDTQYF
>TRBV18|few|TRBJ1-3|.
TGTGCCAGCTCACCACTTGGGCCAAGCTCTGGAAACACCATATATTTT
CASSPLGPSSGNTIYF
>TRBV2|few|TRBJ1-5|.
TGTGCCAGCAGTCTCCGACAGACAGCAAATCAGCCCCAGCATTTT
CASSLRQTANQPQHF
>TRBV13|.|TRBJ2-1|.
TGTGCCAGCAGCCCCCGGATCCAAGGGAGCTCCTACAATGAGCAGTTCTTC
CASSPRIQGSSYNEQFF
>TRBV4-3|few|TRBJ2-1|.
TGCGCCAGCAGCCAAGATTTGAGACAGGCCACAAATGAGCAGTTCTTC
CASSQDLRQATNEQFF
>TRBV6-5|.|TRBJ2-7|.
TGTGCCAGCAGTTACGGCGGGAACGAGCAGTACTTC
CASSYGGNEQYF
>TRBV6-5|few|TRBJ2-7|TRBD1
TGTGCCAGCAGCCGGGACAGGACTACCTCCTACGAGCAGTACTTC
CASSRDRTTSYEQYF
>TRBV19|.|TRBJ2-3|.
TGTGCCAGTAGTGCGGGACTGGGGGCAGATACGCAGTATTTT
CASSAGLGADTQYF
>TRBV4-3|.|TRBJ2-1|TRBD1
TGCGCCAGCAGCCAGGGACAGGGGGTTTATTCCTACAATGAGCAGTTCTTC
CASSQGQGVYSYNEQFF
>TRBV13|.|TRBJ2-3|TRBD2
TGTGCCAGCAGCCAGTATAGCGGGCCTGACACAGATACGCAGTATTTT
CASSQYSGPDTDTQYF
>TRBV5-1|.|TRBJ1-2|.
TGCGCCAGCAGTTCATCGACAGGTTCTATCAGCTACACCTTC
CASSSSTGSISYTF
>TRBV6-6|.|TRBJ1-2|TRBD1
TGTGCCAGCCGAATAAGACAGGGGGAGGGCTACACCTTC
CASRIRQGEGYTF
>TRBV6-5|.|TRBJ1-4|TRBD1
TGTGCCAGCAGTTCCCCGGACAGGGATGAAAAACTGTTTTTT
CASSSPDRDEKLFF
>TRBV6-5|.|TRBJ2-7|TRBD1
TGTGCCAGCAGGCGGACAGGGGCCTTCTACGAGCAGTACTTC
CASRRTGAFYEQYF
>TRBV29-1|few|TRBJ2-1|TRBD2
TGCAGCGTTGAAGCTAGCGGGGCTCACAATGAGCAGTTCTTC
CSVEASGAHNEQFF
>TRBV7-9|.|TRBJ2-3|TRBD1
TGTGCCAGCAGCTCTACTGGACAGGGTGGTGATACGCAGTATTTT
CASSSTGQGGDTQYF
>TRBV9|.|TRBJ2-3|.
TGTGCCAGCAGCGTAGGACAGTCAGATACGCAGTATTTT
CASSVGQSDTQYF
>TRBV15|.|TRBJ2-1|.
TGTGCCACCAGCCTCAGCGAGGCTGAGCAGTTCTTC
CATSLSEAEQFF
>TRBV30|.|TRBJ2-5|.
TGTGCCTGGAGTGTACACAGCGGGGAGACCCAGTACTTC
CAWSVHSGETQYF
>TRBV21-1|.|TRBJ2-7|.
TGTGCCAGCAGCAAAGCGTGGGGGCCTGTGGGCTACGAGCAGTACTTC
CASSKAWGPVGYEQYF
>TRBV28|.|TRBJ2-2|TRBD1
TGTGCCGGCCGGACAGGGGTTAAGTCCGGGGAGCTGTTTTTT
CAGRTGVKSGELFF
>TRBV2|.|TRBJ1-5|.
TGTGCCAGCTCCCGAGCCCAGGGCAGCCAGCCCCAGCATTTT
CASSRAQGSQPQHF
>TRBV7-2|few|TRBJ2-3|TRBD2
TGTGCCAGCACTTTCGGGGGGGGCACAGATACGCAGTATTTT
CASTFGGGTDTQYF
>TRBV9|few|TRBJ1-1|.
TGTGCCAGCAGCCCAGAACCTACCGAGGTCGCTGAAGCTTTCTTT
CASSPEPTEVAEAFF
>TRBV29-1|.|TRBJ1-1|TRBD1
TGCAGCGTCGTGGGACAGGGGAACACTGAAGCTTTCTTT
CSVVGQGNTEAFF
>TRBV11-2|few|TRBJ2-1|TRBD2
TGTGCCAGCAGCTTAGGAGGTAGCGGGGGGCGGGATGAGCAGTTCTTC
CASSLGGSGGRDEQFF
>TRBV6-5|.|TRBJ2-7|TRBD1
TGTGCCAGCAGTACCCGGACAGGGGGAGAGCAGTACTTC
CASSTRTGGEQYF
>TRBV7-2|few|TRBJ2-5|TRBD2
TGTGCCAGCAGCTTATCTGATCGGCTAGCGGGTGGATGGATAGAGACCCAGTACTTC
CASSLSDRLAGGWIETQYF
>TRBV30|few|TRBJ1-2|TRBD1
TGTGCCTGGAGCCGGACAGGGACAGATGGCTACACCTTC
CAWSRTGTDGYTF